This T cell receptor (beta chain) was profiled in a study of blood T cell repertoires in COVID-19. Authors' processing steps: Amplifying reference gene primers gave estimates of nucleated cell counts. Sequencing was performed with immunoSEQ multiplex PCR; in TCRdb, only in-frame clones are kept and a portion is missing. V, J and clone size reflect that table, while D and trimming were determined from the DNA. Of some 150,000 clones listed, just over 85% are singletons. Cohort assignment relied on participant-reported clinical history. Recovered status applied to Cohort 3 donors who had two consecutive negative PCRs. It also applied to those with clearance or with symptom resolution. This CDR3 has 15 amino acids. Germline V gene lookup returns CDR1 MDHEN and CDR2 SYDVKM. After removal of 8 bases from V and 0 bases from J, the junction contained 6 bases not matched to a gene.

The TCR comes from a man aged 50-59 years who had recovered from COVID-19. The chain employs TRBV28 and TRBJ2-1; 8 bases are shared with TRBD2. Sequencing input: PBMCs or T cells enriched from blood (not recorded which). DNA for the CDR3: TGTGCCAGCGTAGAGCGGGGGAGCTCCTACAATGAGCAGTTCTTC. Translation gives CASVERGSSYNEQFF.